The sequence of this T cell receptor (beta chain) was determined in a study of radiation and T cells in renal cell carcinoma. Overall study: Nephrectomy followed 15 Gy stereotactic body radiation by 4 weeks. Study findings and constraints: In blood, top tumor clones expanded by 2 weeks, shrinking by 4. Pretreatment tumor biopsies were lacking, so baseline clonotypes are unknown.

The protocol was immunoSEQ multiplex PCR, while the TCRdb copy is restricted to in-frame clones and leaves out a portion. The sample comprises about 49,000 clones, 80% of which are singletons, and around 29% rests with the top ten. This clone was observed a handful of times. Its antigen is unidentified. Germline-derived CDR1 and CDR2 are SGHAT and FQDESV (reference sequence). Between the trimmed V and J ends, which lost 2 bases and 4 bases, there was a span of 11 bases. This CDR3 is built from 15 residues. Indicated time point: blood 2 weeks post-SBRT. Indicated treatment: 15 Gy SBRT to primary tumor, nephrectomy 4 weeks later. This renal cell carcinoma was of the clear cell type.

This receptor was obtained from a woman aged 70-85 years with renal cell carcinoma. The sequenced sample was blood, obtained from a patient whose treatment included radiotherapy and nephrectomy. The chain combines TRBV11-1 with TRBJ2-2; D perhaps matches TRBD2 (6 bases). Here the CDR3 DNA reads TGTGCCAGCAGCTTACTTCTGGGGGGCACCGGGGAGCTGTTTTTT. It translates to CASSLLLGGTGELFF.